This paragraph reports one TCR beta chain. Sequencing was performed with immunoSEQ multiplex PCR; in TCRdb, only in-frame clones are kept and a portion is missing. Here the sample spans roughly 50,000 clones, roughly 84% being singletons. From germline, CDR1 is MNHNY and CDR2 SVGAGI (reference sequence). This CDR3 has 15 residues. The germline V and J ends were trimmed by 2 bases and 3 bases, with 13 bases remaining between them. The source of the sample is a study of OX40 agonist ivuxolimab in advanced cancers. This sequence originates from an adult with an advanced solid tumor such as melanoma, head and neck, liver or kidney cancer. The gene calls are TRBV6-6 and TRBJ2-5; TRBD1 is a possible D gene (6 bases). The sequencing used CD4+ or CD8+ T cells sorted from blood, collected in a trial of the OX40 agonist ivuxolimab. The CDR3: CASSYRQEKKETQYF. In nucleotides, the CDR3 is TGTGCCAGCAGTTACCGACAGGAGAAAAAAGAGACCCAGTACTTC.